One and the same sample provided the 2 T cell receptor beta chains below, sequenced in a study of T cells in Graves' hyperthyroidism and ophthalmopathy. Regions amplified from RNA transcripts were the TCR beta CDR3 regions. An initial round of RT-PCR targeting the TCR CDR3 relied on the HTBI primer set. Via MiXCR, TCRdb re-called the multiplex PCR reads, giving one row per CDR3 protein. The table lists over 400,000 distinct CDR3 sequences, roughly 15% of them singletons, with roughly 13% in the top ten. The specimen was blood. All receptors derive from a young man with Graves' ophthalmopathy.

At least ten counts were recorded for this clonotype. This rearrangement joins TRBV10-2 to TRBJ2-1; the D gene is possibly TRBD1 (5 bases). The V gene lost 6 bases and the J gene lost 9 bases, with 12 bases spanning the gap. The CDR3 has 12 residues. Germline lookup yields CDR1 WSHSY and CDR2 SAAADI. This CDR3 is CASSSTVFEQFF. CDR3 DNA: TGCGCCAGCAGCTCGACAGTTTTTGAGCAGTTCTTC.

Details on this clonotype: A much larger clone lies one base from this, so it may be a read error. No conserved phenylalanine or tryptophan ends this CDR3, so it is likely a read error. V usage is TRBV7-9 and J usage is TRBJ2-3, with TRBD2 matching 14 bases. From germline, CDR1 is SEHNR and CDR2 FQNEAQ (reference sequence). The length of the CDR3 is 18 residues. Trimming cost V 5 bases and J 3 bases; bases outside gene matches: 10. The CDR3 loop reads CASSATGTSGRWTDTQYS. The CDR3 bases are TGTGCCAGCAGCGCAACCGGGACTAGCGGGAGATGGACAGATACGCAGTATTCT.